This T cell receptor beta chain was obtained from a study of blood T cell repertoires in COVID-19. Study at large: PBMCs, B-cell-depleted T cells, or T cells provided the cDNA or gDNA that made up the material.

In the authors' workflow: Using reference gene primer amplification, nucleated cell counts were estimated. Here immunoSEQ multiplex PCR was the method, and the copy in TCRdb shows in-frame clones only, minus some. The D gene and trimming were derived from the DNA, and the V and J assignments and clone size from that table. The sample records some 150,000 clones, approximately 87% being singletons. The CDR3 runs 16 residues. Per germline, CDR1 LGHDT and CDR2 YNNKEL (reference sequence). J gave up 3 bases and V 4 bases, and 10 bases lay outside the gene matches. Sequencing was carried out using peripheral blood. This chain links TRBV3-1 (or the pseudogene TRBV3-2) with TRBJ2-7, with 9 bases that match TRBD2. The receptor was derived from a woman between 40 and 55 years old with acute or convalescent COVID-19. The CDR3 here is CASSLLLSGGNYEQYF. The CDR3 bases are TGTGCCAGCAGCCTATTACTCAGCGGGGGGAACTACGAGCAGTACTTC.